These 29 T cell receptor beta chains share one sample of origin, sequenced in a study of cytomegalovirus exposure and HLA in healthy donors (TCRdb year 2017). The protocol used for the library was the immunoSEQ multiplex PCR assay. TCRdb's version of the immuneACCESS table is confined to in-frame rearrangements and falls short of the full clone set. An unresolved V gene accounts for under half of the shortfall where checked; the remainder is of unknown origin. This sample gives roughly 230,000 clones in total; about nine tenths of them show up just once. The ten largest clonotypes hold around 3.3% of the sample. Source material: PBMCs. Receptor source: a woman in her twenties or thirties in good health and CMV-seronegative.

This rearrangement joins TRBV6-5 to TRBJ2-3; 13 bases are a match to TRBD2. Germline CDR1 and CDR2: MNHEY and SVGAGI. Trimming cost V 5 bases and J 7 bases; bases outside gene matches: 6. This CDR3 is 15 amino acids long. In DNA form, the CDR3 reads TGTGCCAGCAGTCCCGGGACTAGCGGGATCTATACGCAGTATTTT. Its protein product is CASSPGTSGIYTQYF.

The J gene is TRBJ2-2, the V gene TRBV18, with TRBD1 as a possible D gene (5 bases). The V end lost 5 bases, the J end lost 1 base, and 5 bases lay between the germline ends. The CDR3 has 13 amino acids. Germline CDR1 is KGHSH and CDR2 is LQKENI. The CDR3: CASSTGNTGELFF. In DNA, the CDR3 is TGTGCCAGCTCAACAGGGAACACCGGGGAGCTGTTTTTT.

This clone occurred once. The J gene is TRBJ2-7, the V gene TRBV15, with TRBD1 matching 7 bases. The germline V gene encodes CDR1 LNHNV and CDR2 YYDKDF (reference sequence). The CDR3 extends over 16 amino acids. Germline trimming cut 0 bases from V and 3 bases from J; bases unmatched to any gene: 8. CDR3 coding DNA: TGTGCCACCAGCAGAGATCTCGGGACAGCAAACTACGAGCAGTACTTC. The encoded protein is CATSRDLGTANYEQYF.

The chain recombines TRBV14 with TRBJ2-7; 9 nucleotides agree with TRBD2. This CDR3 has 18 amino acids. Germline CDR1 SGHDN, CDR2 FVKESK. The trim removed 0 bases at V and 6 bases at J, leaving 15 bases unmatched. The DNA for the CDR3 is TGTGCCAGCAGCCAAGATCTAGCGGGATTTCTGTCTTATGGCGAGCAGTACTTC. Translated, it gives CASSQDLAGFLSYGEQYF.

The chain joins TRBV5-1 to TRBJ2-7; TRBD1 agrees at 8 bases. V dropped 4 bases and J dropped 2; count of bases not matched to a gene: 5. From germline, CDR1 is SGHRS and CDR2 YFSETQ. The CDR3 is 14 residues long. CDR3 nucleotide sequence: TGCGCCAGCAGCCAAGGACAGGGCCCCTACGAGCAGTACTTC. As protein: CASSQGQGPYEQYF.

The V call is TRBV28, the J call TRBJ2-7, with D perhaps matching TRBD1 (7 bases). The CDR3 is 17 amino acids. Germline lookup yields CDR1 MDHEN and CDR2 SYDVKM. V was shortened by 7 bases and J by 3 bases, with 25 bases between the two germline ends. The CDR3 loop reads CASTRGSRDRNNYEQYF. The CDR3 bases are TGTGCCAGCACCCGGGGGAGCCGGGACAGAAATAACTACGAGCAGTACTTC. Variable domain in full (rest from reference TRBV28 and TRBJ2-7): DVKVTQSSRYLVKRTGEKVFLECVQDMDHENMFWYRQDPGLGLRLIYFSYDVKMKEKGDIPEGYSVSREKKERFSLILESASTNQTSMYLCASTRGSRDRNNYEQYFGPGTRLTVT.

The V call is TRBV30, the J call TRBJ2-5, with TRBD2 matching 14 bases. J lost 5 bases, V lost 3 bases, and 8 bases had no gene match. Germline CDR1 and CDR2: GTSNPN and SVGIG (reference sequence). The CDR3 spans 16 residues. Here the CDR3 DNA reads TGTGCCTGGAGACCGGGACTAGCGGGAGAACGCGAGACCCAGTACTTC. Amino acids: CAWRPGLAGERETQYF.

V usage is TRBV5-1 and J usage is TRBJ2-1; D may be TRBD2 (6 bases). The CDR3 covers 17 residues. Germline V CDR1 and CDR2: SGHRS, YFSETQ. V lost 1 base and J lost 2, with 16 bases in between. The CDR3 reads CASSLNLAAATYNEQFF. The CDR3 nucleotides are TGCGCCAGCAGCTTGAACTTAGCGGCCGCAACCTACAATGAGCAGTTCTTC. Filled out from reference TRBV5-1 and TRBJ2-1, the complete variable domain reads KAGVTQTPRYLIKTRGQQVTLSCSPISGHRSVSWYQQTPGQGLQFLFEYFSETQRNKGNFPGRFSGRQFSNSRSEMNVSTLELGDSALYLCASSLNLAAATYNEQFFGPGTRLTVL.

The chain carries TRBV11-2 and TRBJ2-7, with 11 bases matching TRBD1. The CDR3 is 14 amino acids. V was clipped by 6 bases and J by 2 bases; unmatched bases: 3. Germline CDR1 reads SGHAT; CDR2 reads FQNNGV. The CDR3 DNA sequence: TGTGCCAGCAGAGGGACAGGGGGTGCCTACGAGCAGTACTTC. This sequence encodes CASRGTGGAYEQYF.

The genes are TRBV18 and TRBJ2-7; 11 bases align to TRBD2. The length of the CDR3 is 16 residues. Trimming took 3 bases from V and 4 from J; bases not matched to a gene: 8. CDR1 and CDR2 (germline): KGHSH, LQKENI. Here the CDR3 reads CASSPGTSGYGYEQYF. CDR3 nucleotide sequence: TGTGCCAGCTCACCCGGGACTAGCGGATACGGTTACGAGCAGTACTTC.

V usage is TRBV14 and J usage is TRBJ1-3; D unclear. Deletions cut 3 bases from V and 7 bases from J, with 4 bases between. Germline V gene lookup returns CDR1 SGHDN and CDR2 FVKESK. The CDR3 sequence is 11 residues long. CDR3 sequence (DNA): TGTGCCAGCAGCCACTCTAACACCATATATTTT. Translation: CASSHSNTIYF. Combining the CDR3 with reference TRBV14 and TRBJ1-3 gives the whole variable domain EAGVTQFPSHSVIEKGQTVTLRCDPISGHDNLYWYRRVMGKEIKFLLHFVKESKQDESGMPNNRFLAERTGGTYSTLKVQPAELEDSGVYFCASSHSNTIYFGEGSWLTVV.

The chain links TRBV5-1 to TRBJ2-1; TRBD2 agrees at 9 bases. The CDR3 runs to 17 residues. V trimming: 0 bases; J trimming: 8 bases; junction bases outside the gene matches: 12. The germline V gene encodes CDR1 SGHRS and CDR2 YFSETQ. The CDR3 DNA follows: TGCGCCAGCAGCTTGGTCCCTAGCGGGATTAGGCAGGATGAGCAGTTCTTC. Amino acids: CASSLVPSGIRQDEQFF.

J is TRBJ1-2 and V is TRBV9; TRBD1 agrees at 11 bases. Germline loops: CDR1 SGDLS, CDR2 YYNGEE. Unmatched junction bases numbered 8, after V lost 3 bases and J lost 1 base. This CDR3 contains 17 residues. CDR3 protein: CASSDRDRGEYNYGYTF. CDR3 coding DNA: TGTGCCAGCAGCGACCGGGACAGGGGGGAATATAACTATGGCTACACCTTC. Combining the CDR3 with reference TRBV9 and TRBJ1-2 gives the whole variable domain DSGVTQTPKHLITATGQRVTLRCSPRSGDLSVYWYQQSLDQGLQFLIQYYNGEERAKGNILERFSAQQFPDLHSELNLSSLELGDSALYFCASSDRDRGEYNYGYTFGSGTRLTVV.

This clone was observed a single time. The CDR3 is CASSLEGTVLSYEQYF. CDR3 DNA sequence: TGTGCCAGCAGCTTAGAAGGGACAGTTCTCTCTTACGAGCAGTACTTC. The V and J genes are TRBV7-2 and TRBJ2-7, with 7 bases matching TRBD1. Germline assignment: CDR1 SGHTA and CDR2 FQGNSA. The CDR3 length is 16 residues. V lost 1 base and J lost 4; bases outside the gene matches: 10.

The V and J genes are TRBV7-3 and TRBJ2-7; 9 nucleotides match TRBD2. Germline CDR1 reads SGHTA; CDR2 reads FQGTGA. Trimming removed 4 bases from V and 5 bases from J; junction bases left unmatched: 9. The CDR3 contains 15 residues. This CDR3 reads CASSSSGTSIHEQYF. CDR3 coding DNA: TGTGCCAGCAGCTCCTCCGGGACTAGCATCCACGAGCAGTACTTC.

The V call is TRBV4-2, the J call TRBJ2-2; tentatively, D is TRBD2 (5 bases). The V and J ends lost 0 bases and 0 bases respectively, with 8 bases between them. CDR3 length equals 16 residues. Germline V CDR1 and CDR2: LGHNA, YNFKEQ. CDR3 protein: CASSQDGGSNTGELFF. CDR3 DNA sequence: TGTGCCAGCAGCCAAGATGGCGGGTCGAACACCGGGGAGCTGTTTTTT.

The rearrangement links TRBV27 to TRBJ2-5; TRBD1 aligns across 11 bases. Germline V CDR1 and CDR2: MNHEY, SMNVEV (reference sequence). CDR3 length: 16 residues. Trimming cost V 0 bases and J 5 bases; bases outside gene matches: 5. CDR3 sequence reads: CASSLSGGTGGETQYF. The CDR3, as DNA: TGTGCCAGCAGTTTATCCGGGGGGACAGGGGGGGAGACCCAGTACTTC.

The chain carries TRBV6-5 and TRBJ1-1; 7 nucleotides line up with TRBD1. J gave up 7 bases and V 0 bases, and 11 bases lay outside the gene matches. The CDR3 loop spans 16 amino acids. Germline-derived CDR1 and CDR2 are MNHEY and SVGAGI. DNA of the CDR3: TGTGCCAGCAGTTACTCCTCCGTCCGGGACAGCAATGAAGCTTTCTTT. Translated: CASSYSSVRDSNEAFF.

This chain connects TRBV27 to TRBJ2-7; 10 positions match TRBD2. The CDR3 has 15 residues. J gave up 2 bases and V 5 bases, and 6 bases lay outside the gene matches. Germline V lookup: CDR1 MNHEY, CDR2 SMNVEV (reference sequence). The CDR3: CASSPRLAGAYEQYF. Here the CDR3 DNA reads TGTGCCAGCAGTCCCCGACTAGCGGGTGCCTACGAGCAGTACTTC.

The chain uses TRBV6-1 and TRBJ2-3; D ambiguous. The CDR3 contains 15 residues. Deletions cut 3 bases from V and 7 bases from J, with 17 bases between. Germline CDR1 MNHNS, CDR2 SASEGT. This CDR3 reads CASSEFLDPPYTQYF. The CDR3, as DNA: TGTGCCAGCAGTGAGTTTCTCGACCCCCCGTATACGCAGTATTTT.

The V call is TRBV27, the J call TRBJ2-1; either TRBD1 or TRBD2 may supply D (6 bases each). V lost 4 bases, J lost 6 bases, and 16 bases lay in between. The germline V gene has CDR1 MNHEY and CDR2 SMNVEV (reference sequence). CDR3 size: 15 residues. The CDR3, as DNA: TGTGCCAGCAGTTCCCGTGGGGGGCGGAGCAATGAGCAGTTCTTC. This encodes CASSSRGGRSNEQFF.

About this clone: Other DNA sequences in the same sample also yield this CDR3. The V gene is TRBV29-1, the J gene TRBJ2-1; D ambiguous. Germline V lookup: CDR1 SQVTM, CDR2 ANQGSEA. The CDR3 contains 11 residues. Deletions cut 1 base from V and 4 bases from J, with 2 bases between. The CDR3 loop is CSVEVYNEQFF. In DNA, the CDR3 is TGCAGCGTTGAAGTGTACAATGAGCAGTTCTTC.

V and J are TRBV11-3 and TRBJ2-2; 7 bases are a match to TRBD1. CDR1 and CDR2 (germline): SGHNT, YENEEA. The CDR3 runs 15 residues. Unmatched junction bases numbered 4, after V lost 1 base and J lost 5 bases. For the CDR3, the DNA is TGTGCCAGCAGCTTAGGAAGGGGGCGGACCGGGGAGCTGTTTTTT. This sequence encodes CASSLGRGRTGELFF. Combining the CDR3 with reference TRBV11-3 and TRBJ2-2 gives the whole variable domain EAGVVQSPRYKIIEKKQPVAFWCNPISGHNTLYWYLQNLGQGPELLIRYENEEAVDDSQLPKDRFSAERLKGVDSTLKIQPAELGDSAVYLCASSLGRGRTGELFFGEGSRLTVL.

V and J are TRBV27 and TRBJ1-2, with a weak D call TRBD1 (6 bases). CDR3 length equals 12 residues. Trimming took 6 bases from V and 6 from J, leaving 11 bases between them. Per germline, CDR1 MNHEY and CDR2 SMNVEV (reference sequence). This chain's CDR3 is CASRSPGDGYTF. CDR3 in DNA: TGTGCCAGCAGGTCCCCAGGGGATGGCTACACCTTC.

V gene TRBV18 combines with J gene TRBJ1-5, with 7 positions matching TRBD1. Germline CDR1 and CDR2: KGHSH and LQKENI. This CDR3 has 15 amino acids. Trimming at V came to 2 bases and at J to 3 bases, leaving 4 bases not matched to a gene. CDR3 DNA sequence: TGTGCCAGCTCACCAAGACAGGGATACAATCAGCCCCAGCATTTT. This sequence encodes CASSPRQGYNQPQHF.

This clone appeared once. Other DNA sequences from this sample encode an identical CDR3 as well. The chain recombines TRBV18 with TRBJ2-5; D call uncertain. V lost 2 bases and J 2 bases, leaving 3 bases between the germline ends. The CDR3 length is 12 residues. In germline, CDR1 is KGHSH, CDR2 LQKENI. In DNA, the CDR3 is TGTGCCAGCTCACCAGATCAAGAGACCCAGTACTTC. Residues: CASSPDQETQYF.

The chain joins TRBV9 to TRBJ2-5; D tentatively reads TRBD1 or TRBD2 (5 bases each). The V end was cut by 4 bases, the J end by 4 bases, with 11 bases between. Looked up from germline, CDR1 is SGDLS and CDR2 is YYNGEE. This CDR3 is built from 13 residues. CDR3 coding DNA: TGTGCCAGCAGCACCCTTGGGGGAGAGACCCAGTACTTC. Protein product: CASSTLGGETQYF. The whole variable domain, filled in from reference TRBV9 and TRBJ2-5, reads DSGVTQTPKHLITATGQRVTLRCSPRSGDLSVYWYQQSLDQGLQFLIQYYNGEERAKGNILERFSAQQFPDLHSELNLSSLELGDSALYFCASSTLGGETQYFGPGTRLLVL.

The chain joins TRBV5-1 to TRBJ1-2; unclear D gene. The V end was cut by 0 bases, the J end by 5 bases, with 8 bases between. The CDR3 loop spans 13 amino acids. The germline V gene encodes CDR1 SGHRS and CDR2 YFSETQ. This CDR3 is CASSLGIAYGYTF. CDR3 in DNA: TGCGCCAGCAGCTTGGGAATAGCTTATGGCTACACCTTC.

This clone was recorded a few times. The genes are TRBV29-1 and TRBJ1-1; no definite D call. V lost 6 bases and J 4 bases, leaving 12 bases between the germline ends. The CDR3 is made up of 12 amino acids. Germline assignment: CDR1 SQVTM and CDR2 ANQGSEA. The CDR3 sequence is CSVQVSATEAFF. The CDR3 nucleotides read TGCAGCGTGCAGGTTTCTGCCACTGAAGCTTTCTTT.